This is a list of T cell receptor beta chains from one sample in a study of type 1 regulatory T cells. TCRdb used MiXCR to reprocess the reads, holding one entry per CDR3 protein. The data show about 97,000 distinct CDR3 sequences, roughly 28% seen once. The material sequenced was CD4+ T cells, either the whole sample or a sorted fraction (not recorded which). The receptors come from a human donor in good health. Both conserved end residues are part of each CDR3. D genes are given only for firm matches. Not every row has a clone size; where given, it reads once, few, many or a size class.

>TRBJ1-1|TRBD1|.|TRBV7-9
TGTGCCAGCAGCCGATCCCTTAGGGACAGAACTATGAACACTGAAGCTTTCTTT
CASSRSLRDRTMNTEAFF
>TRBJ2-1|.|few|TRBV5-6
TGTGCCAGCAGCCCTCGGGGTCGGGGGATGGGCAATGAGCAGTTCTTC
CASSPRGRGMGNEQFF
>TRBJ1-1|.|.|TRBV5-4
TGTGCCAGCAGCTTGCAGGGGCGCCCCACTGAAGCTTTCTTT
CASSLQGRPTEAFF
>TRBJ1-3|.|.|TRBV3-1
TGTGCCAGCAGCGGGCTGCCTGTTACCGTCTCTGGAAACACCATATATTTT
CASSGLPVTVSGNTIYF
>TRBJ2-1|.|.|TRBV12-2
TGTGCAAGTCGCCCCGAAGAAACCGGGACTAGCGGAAACAATGAGCAGTTCTTC
CASRPEETGTSGNNEQFF
>TRBJ2-6|.|.|TRBV10-3
TGTGCCATCAGTGAAATGTCAACTGGGGCCAACGTCCTGACTTTC
CAISEMSTGANVLTF
>TRBJ1-6|.|.|TRBV7-9
TGTGCCAGCAGCTTAGTCCCCACGAGCTCCTATAATTCACCCCTCCACTTT
CASSLVPTSSYNSPLHF
>TRBJ1-2|.|.|TRBV19
TGTGCCAGTAGTCCCCGGGACGGAGGGGGTCATGGCTACACCTTC
CASSPRDGGGHGYTF
>TRBJ1-5|.|few|TRBV2
TGTGCCAGCAGTGCAGAGACAACCAATCAGCCCCAGCATTTT
CASSAETTNQPQHF
>TRBJ2-7|.|few|TRBV6-5
TGTGCCAGCAGTTCCACAGGGGCCGGGGGGCAGTACTTC
CASSSTGAGGQYF
>TRBJ2-2|.|.|TRBV19
TGTGCCAGTACCGATAGGGGGGGCCACACCGGGGAGCTGTTTTTT
CASTDRGGHTGELFF
>TRBJ2-5|TRBD2|few|TRBV20-1
TGCAGTGCTACATTGGCTAGCGGGAGGGCCCGGGAGACCCAGTACTTC
CSATLASGRARETQYF
>TRBJ2-1|TRBD2|.|TRBV7-2
TGTGCCAGCAGCTTAGCTAGCGGGAGTGTCAATGAGCAGTTCTTC
CASSLASGSVNEQFF
>TRBJ2-7|TRBD1|few|TRBV6-2/TRBV6-3
TGTGCCAGCAGCCGTGCCGGGACAGGGTACTACGAGCAGTACTTC
CASSRAGTGYYEQYF
>TRBJ1-1|.|.|TRBV6-5
TGTGCCAGCAGGGTGGGACGAGAGCTGGGCACTGAAGCTTTCTTT
CASRVGRELGTEAFF
>TRBJ1-1|.|few|TRBV6-1
TGTGCCAGCAGGGCAGGTGTAAACACTGAAGCTTTCTTT
CASRAGVNTEAFF
>TRBJ1-1|.|.|TRBV20-1
TGCAGTGCTTCAGGGGACCTCACTGAAGCTTTCTTT
CSASGDLTEAFF
>TRBJ2-2|.|few|TRBV4-3
TGCGCCAGCAGCCGGGTACAGGCAGACGGGGAGCTGTTTTTT
CASSRVQADGELFF